This T cell receptor beta chain derives from a study of T cells in Graves' hyperthyroidism and ophthalmopathy. Study results and caveats: A median about 7 months before onset, the model predicted ophthalmopathy. Blood also showed most of the thyroid clonotypes that were expanded above 0.001.

The CDR3 regions of TCR beta were amplified from RNA transcripts. TCR CDR3 regions were first amplified by RT-PCR with HTBI primers. Using its own MiXCR run on the multiplex PCR reads, TCRdb lists one record per CDR3 protein. Among about 400,000 distinct CDR3 sequences listed, around 15% were seen once. This clonotype was recorded at least ten times. The antigen is not known. The diagnoses drew upon clinical symptoms, serum thyroxine and TRAb, thyroid ultrasound and orbital computed tomography. Material: blood. This TCR came from a man aged 45-60 years with Graves' ophthalmopathy.

CDR3 region: CASSADRGYEQYF. The CDR3 bases are TGTGCCAGCAGTGCCGACAGGGGCTACGAGCAGTACTTC. The V and J genes are TRBV6-1 and TRBJ2-7; TRBD1 matches 8 bases. In germline, CDR1 is MNHNS, CDR2 SASEGT. The CDR3 spans 13 residues. The junction had 2 bases not matched to a gene; V was cut back by 4 bases and J by 3 bases.